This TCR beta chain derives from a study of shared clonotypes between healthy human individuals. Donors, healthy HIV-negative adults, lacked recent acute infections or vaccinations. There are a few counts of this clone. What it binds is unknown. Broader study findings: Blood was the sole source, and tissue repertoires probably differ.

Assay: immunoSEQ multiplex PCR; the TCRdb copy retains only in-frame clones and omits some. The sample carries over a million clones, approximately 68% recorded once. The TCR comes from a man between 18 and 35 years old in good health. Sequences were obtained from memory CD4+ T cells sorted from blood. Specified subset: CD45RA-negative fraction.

This chain's CDR3 is CAWSLGSRAQPQHF. The CDR3 nucleotides read TGTGCCTGGTCTCTAGGCAGCCGGGCTCAGCCCCAGCATTTT. The gene calls are TRBV30 and TRBJ1-5; unclear D gene. The CDR3 runs 14 residues. Trimming pared 5 bases from V and 6 bases from J, leaving 17 bases between. Germline V gene sequence: CDR1 GTSNPN, CDR2 SVGIG (reference sequence).